These 14 T cell receptor beta chains originate from one sample sequenced in a study of blood T cell repertoires in COVID-19. The data were produced by immunoSEQ multiplex PCR, yet TCRdb's version contains in-frame clones alone and is incomplete. Of roughly 200,000 clones listed, 75% to 90% are singletons. Material: PBMCs or T cells enriched from blood (not recorded which). The receptors were sampled from a woman aged 40 to 50 with acute COVID-19.

The V call is TRBV7-8, the J call TRBJ2-1, with 8 bases fitting TRBD1. V lost 2 bases and J lost 5; bases outside the gene matches: 5. CDR1 and CDR2 from the germline V gene are SGHVS and FQNEAQ. The CDR3 consists of 15 residues. DNA of the CDR3: TGTGCCAGCAGCTTACGACAGGGGCTGGACAATGAGCAGTTCTTC. This codes for CASSLRQGLDNEQFF.

The chain joins TRBV5-1 to TRBJ2-1; TRBD1 is a possible D gene (6 bases). V was shortened by 0 bases and J by 2 bases, with 9 bases between the two germline ends. This CDR3 is 15 amino acids long. The germline V gene has CDR1 SGHRS and CDR2 YFSETQ. CDR3 nucleotide sequence: TGCGCCAGCAGCTTGGCTTGGACAGCCTACAATGAGCAGTTCTTC. This sequence encodes CASSLAWTAYNEQFF.

This clone was observed a single time. The chain joins TRBV5-4 to TRBJ1-1; D may be TRBD1 (6 bases). V was pared by 5 bases and J by 3 bases, with 14 bases between. The CDR3 contains 14 residues. CDR1 is SGHNT, CDR2 YYREEE, per germline (reference sequence). The CDR3 sequence: CASSWGQAHTEAFF. The CDR3 bases are TGTGCCAGCAGTTGGGGACAAGCTCACACTGAAGCTTTCTTT.

This clone was seen only a few times. The V call is TRBV3-1 (or the pseudogene TRBV3-2), the J call TRBJ2-3; 9 bases agree with TRBD2. The CDR3 totals 19 residues. V dropped 2 bases and J dropped 2; count of bases not matched to a gene: 14. Germline CDR1 and CDR2: LGHDT and YNNKEL (reference sequence). CDR3 sequence reads: CASSQRSTSGPYITDTQYF. The DNA of the CDR3 is TGTGCCAGCAGCCAACGTTCCACTAGCGGGCCCTATATCACAGATACGCAGTATTTT.

CDR3 in DNA: TGTGCCTGGAGCCCCAAGGGAGGGTCACCCCTCCACTTT. It translates to CAWSPKGGSPLHF. The chain is built from TRBV30 and TRBJ1-6; D not resolved. The germline gives CDR1 GTSNPN, CDR2 SVGIG (reference sequence). Trimming took 3 bases from V and 10 from J, leaving 13 bases between them. This CDR3 spans 13 amino acids. The complete variable domain, with remaining parts taken from reference TRBV30 and TRBJ1-6, reads SQTIHQWPATLVQPVGSPLSLECTVEGTSNPNLYWYRQAAGRGLQLLFYSVGIGQISSEVPQNLSASRPQDRQFILSSKKLLLSDSGFYLCAWSPKGGSPLHFGNGTRLTVT.

This clone has just one count. V is TRBV6-6 and J is TRBJ2-7; 8 nucleotides line up with TRBD1. V shed 2 bases and J 2 bases; nucleotides not matched to a gene: 5. The CDR3 is 15 residues long. Germline loops: CDR1 MNHNY, CDR2 SVGAGI (reference sequence). CDR3 sequence: CASSYGQGRTYEQYF. The DNA of the CDR3 is TGTGCCAGCAGTTACGGACAGGGAAGGACCTACGAGCAGTACTTC.

This clone was counted a few times. V and J are TRBV7-6 and TRBJ2-1; 9 bases line up with TRBD2. The CDR3 is made up of 16 amino acids. Trimming took 1 base from V and 4 from J; bases not matched to a gene: 5. Germline V gene data show CDR1 as SGHVS and CDR2 as FNYEAQ. The CDR3 DNA follows: TGTGCCAGCAGCTTAGAAGCGGGGGGATTTTACAATGAGCAGTTCTTC. Its translation is CASSLEAGGFYNEQFF.

The rearrangement joins TRBV12-3 or TRBV12-4 to TRBJ1-5, with a weak D call TRBD1 (5 bases). V lost 3 bases, J lost 6 bases, and 9 bases lay in between. The CDR3 covers 13 residues. CDR3 sequence (DNA): TGTGCCAGCAGTTTGGGGACTGGTCAGCCCCAGCATTTT. Encoded protein: CASSLGTGQPQHF.

The chain combines TRBV5-4 with TRBJ2-5; 11 bases are a match to TRBD1. From germline, CDR1 is SGHNT and CDR2 YYREEE (reference sequence). The CDR3 extends over 15 amino acids. Trimming removed 1 base from V and 5 bases from J; junction bases left unmatched: 4. The CDR3 region is CASSLTGTGGETQYF. In nucleotides, the CDR3 is TGTGCCAGCAGCTTGACCGGGACAGGGGGGGAGACCCAGTACTTC. The variable domain in full, with the rest retrieved from reference TRBV5-4 and TRBJ2-5, is ETGVTQSPTHLIKTRGQQVTLRCSSQSGHNTVSWYQQALGQGPQFIFQYYREEENGRGNFPPRFSGLQFPNYSSELNVNALELDDSALYLCASSLTGTGGETQYFGPGTRLLVL.

The J gene is TRBJ2-7, the V gene TRBV6-2 or TRBV6-3; D possibly corresponds to TRBD2 (5 bases). The CDR3 has 14 residues. V was cut by 6 bases and J by 0 bases, with 12 bases left in between. CDR1 and CDR2 (germline): MNHEY, SVGEGT. This CDR3 reads CASSSVGSSYEQYF. The CDR3 nucleotides are TGTGCCAGCAGCTCTGTAGGGAGCTCCTACGAGCAGTACTTC.

The genes are TRBV28 and TRBJ1-5; 11 bases map to TRBD1. This CDR3 contains 20 residues. Germline CDR1 MDHEN, CDR2 SYDVKM. With 3 bases clipped from V and 1 base from J, the junction kept 14 bases outside the gene matches. In nucleotides, the CDR3 is TGTGCCAGCAGTTTCCCCCGGGGGACAGGGGGATCTTGGAGCAATCAGCCCCAGCATTTT. Its translation: CASSFPRGTGGSWSNQPQHF.

The genes are TRBV6-5 and TRBJ1-5; possible D gene TRBD1, 5 bases. Germline V lookup: CDR1 MNHEY, CDR2 SVGAGI. There are 12 residues in the CDR3. The V and J ends lost 6 bases and 7 bases respectively, with 10 bases between them. The DNA of the CDR3 is TGTGCCAGCAGCGCAGGGCTCCAGCCCCAGCATTTT. Encoded protein: CASSAGLQPQHF.

This clone was picked up one time. V gene TRBV28 combines with J gene TRBJ2-7; D perhaps matches TRBD1 (5 bases). The ends were cut back, 4 bases at V and 6 bases at J, with 19 bases in the middle. This CDR3 is 15 amino acids long. Germline V CDR1 and CDR2: MDHEN, SYDVKM. As DNA, the CDR3 is TGTGCCAGCAGTTGGGGCTGGGAAAAAGACTTCGAGCAGTACTTC. Its translation is CASSWGWEKDFEQYF.

This clone appeared once. The rearrangement uses TRBV6-1 and TRBJ2-7; 9 positions agree with TRBD2. Germline V gene data show CDR1 as MNHNS and CDR2 as SASEGT. V shed 0 bases, J shed 6 bases, and the junction held 6 bases outside the gene matches. There are 15 residues in the CDR3. The CDR3: CASSEAAGGPSEQYF. The DNA of the CDR3 is TGTGCCAGCAGTGAAGCGGCGGGAGGGCCCAGCGAGCAGTACTTC.